Listed below are T cell receptor beta chains from one sample, sequenced in a study of T cell responses to AZD1222 COVID-19 vaccine. TCRdb's copy holds only in-frame clones and misses some; the assay was immunoSEQ multiplex PCR. Here the sample spans around 160,000 clones, approximately 89% being singletons. The sequences come from peripheral blood, collected on day 0 of AZD1222 vaccination. The receptors were gathered from an adult in good health. The CDR3 runs from the conserved cysteine through the conserved F or W. The D gene is left open where the match is weak. The size entry is marked missing in some rows and otherwise reads once, few, many or a size class.

CDR3 DNA | CDR3 protein | V gene | clone size | J gene | D gene
TGCGCCAGCAGCTTGGATCTTGGCCGGGGGAACACCGGGGAGCTGTTTTTT | CASSLDLGRGNTGELFF | TRBV5-1 | few | TRBJ2-2 | NA
TGTGCCATCAGTGAAAGGGAAGCGGGGGCTACCACCGGGGAGCTGTTTTTT | CAISEREAGATTGELFF | TRBV10-3 | NA | TRBJ2-2 | TRBD2
TGTGCCAGCAGTCCCCAGTCGGCAGTCACTGAAGCTTTCTTT | CASSPQSAVTEAFF | TRBV6-5 | NA | TRBJ1-1 | NA
TGTGCCAGCAGCTTAGAGGGGGCCCCTAACTATGGCTACACCTTC | CASSLEGAPNYGYTF | TRBV7-6 | NA | TRBJ1-2 | TRBD1
TGCGCCAGCAGCCAAGCTCCGCTTCGTACGGGGAACACTGAAGCTTTCTTT | CASSQAPLRTGNTEAFF | TRBV4-1 | NA | TRBJ1-1 | NA
TGTGCCTGGGACGGGGGCGGAGGGCTTGCCCTCCACTTT | CAWDGGGGLALHF | TRBV30 | NA | TRBJ1-6 | NA
TGTGCCAGCTCACCGTCGCAGGGGGATAACTATGGCTACACCTTC | CASSPSQGDNYGYTF | TRBV18 | NA | TRBJ1-2 | TRBD1
TGTGCCAGCAGCCTCGGGACAGGGACTGAAGCTTTCTTT | CASSLGTGTEAFF | TRBV7-9 | NA | TRBJ1-1 | TRBD1
TGTGCCAGCATCGACCCGCGGCCGGGACCGACAGACACCGGGGAGCTGTTTTTT | CASIDPRPGPTDTGELFF | TRBV28 | NA | TRBJ2-2 | NA
TGTGCCAGCAACTTGGCAGGCTGGACTGAAGCTTTCTTT | CASNLAGWTEAFF | TRBV3-1/TRBV3-2 | NA | TRBJ1-1 | NA
TGTGCCAGCAGCTCCCCCCGGAATTATCAGCCCCAGCATTTT | CASSSPRNYQPQHF | TRBV28 | NA | TRBJ1-5 | NA
TGTGCCAGCAGTGAATGGCTGGGGAACACCGGGGAGCTGTTTTTT | CASSEWLGNTGELFF | TRBV2 | NA | TRBJ2-2 | NA
TGTGCCAGCAGGACCCGGACCTTC | CASRTRTF | TRBV7-6 | NA | TRBJ1-2 | NA
TGTGCCAGCAGCAAAGGGAGGGGGGAGGAGACCCAGTACTTC | CASSKGRGEETQYF | TRBV21-1 | NA | TRBJ2-5 | NA
TGTGCCAGCAGCCTGGCAGGGGTCCAGCAGCCCCAGCATTTT | CASSLAGVQQPQHF | TRBV5-6 | few | TRBJ1-5 | NA
TGTGCCAGCAGGGGACAGGGTGTCGCTTTCTTT | CASRGQGVAFF | TRBV3-1/TRBV3-2 | NA | TRBJ1-1 | TRBD1
TGTGCCAGCAGCCACGGAGGCAATCAGCCCCAGCATTTT | CASSHGGNQPQHF | TRBV3-1/TRBV3-2 | NA | TRBJ1-5 | NA
TGTGCCAGCAGGCAGGGAACTGAAGCTTTCTTT | CASRQGTEAFF | TRBV6-5 | few | TRBJ1-1 | NA
TGCGCCAGCAGCCTATCGGGGTCGGTCTACGAGCAGTACTTC | CASSLSGSVYEQYF | TRBV5-1 | NA | TRBJ2-7 | NA
TGCGCCAGCAGCGGGCTAACGAACACTGAAGCTTTCTTT | CASSGLTNTEAFF | TRBV5-1 | NA | TRBJ1-1 | NA
TGTGCCAGCAGCTGGACTAGCGGGGCTAGGAACACCGGGGAGCTGTTTTTT | CASSWTSGARNTGELFF | TRBV5-4 | NA | TRBJ2-2 | TRBD2
TGTGCCAGCAGTCCCCGCGTGCGAACACGCGAAAAACTGTTTTTT | CASSPRVRTREKLFF | TRBV2 | NA | TRBJ1-4 | NA
TGTGCCAGCAGCGGCAAAACCGGGACAGTTAACACTGAAGCTTTCTTT | CASSGKTGTVNTEAFF | TRBV5-6 | NA | TRBJ1-1 | TRBD1
TGTGCCAGCAGCTGGACAGGGGGGACCTACGAGCAGTACTTC | CASSWTGGTYEQYF | TRBV6-5 | few | TRBJ2-7 | TRBD1
TGTGCCAGCAGTTCCAACACAGATACGCAGTATTTT | CASSSNTDTQYF | TRBV11-2 | NA | TRBJ2-3 | NA
TGTGCCAGCAGTTTTCAGGGGAACACTGAAGCTTTCTTT | CASSFQGNTEAFF | TRBV12-3/TRBV12-4 | NA | TRBJ1-1 | NA
TGTGCCAGCTCACCCCCGGCTACTCGTGCTGAAGCTTTCTTT | CASSPPATRAEAFF | TRBV18 | once | TRBJ1-1 | NA
TGTGCCACCAGCAGAGGGGACACCAACGAGCAGTACTTC | CATSRGDTNEQYF | TRBV15 | NA | TRBJ2-7 | NA
TGTGCTAGTGGTTTGGCGGGGGGACGGCAAGAGACCCAGTACTTC | CASGLAGGRQETQYF | TRBV12-5 | NA | TRBJ2-5 | TRBD2
TGCGCCAGCAGCAGTGGGGCGGTAGGCCAAGAGACCCAGTACTTC | CASSSGAVGQETQYF | TRBV5-1 | NA | TRBJ2-5 | NA
TGTGCCAGCAGCTCCCCTCGGCAGTTGAACACTGAAGCTTTCTTT | CASSSPRQLNTEAFF | TRBV5-5 | NA | TRBJ1-1 | NA
TGCGCCAGCAGCCAATCTCCCCTCCGACTAGCGGGCTCCTACGAGCAGTACTTC | CASSQSPLRLAGSYEQYF | TRBV4-1 | NA | TRBJ2-7 | TRBD2
TGTGCCTGGGGTACAGGGTTAGGAGGGGACACTGAAGCTTTCTTT | CAWGTGLGGDTEAFF | TRBV30 | few | TRBJ1-1 | NA
TGTGCCAGCAGCTCCGGGTTCTTAGAGACCCAGTACTTC | CASSSGFLETQYF | TRBV5-4 | NA | TRBJ2-5 | NA
TGTGCCAGCAGCCTTCTAATGGACGAGCAGTTCTTC | CASSLLMDEQFF | TRBV7-3 | NA | TRBJ2-1 | NA
TGCAGTGCTGGGGAACTTGGAGAGCAGTTCTTC | CSAGELGEQFF | TRBV20-1 | NA | TRBJ2-1 | NA
TGTGCCAGCAGCCAAGTTATCGACTACGAGCAGTACTTC | CASSQVIDYEQYF | TRBV3-1/TRBV3-2 | NA | TRBJ2-7 | NA
TGTGCCAGCTCACCGGACAGGACGAACACCGGGGAGCTGTTTTTT | CASSPDRTNTGELFF | TRBV18 | NA | TRBJ2-2 | TRBD1
TGCGCCAGCAGCCGCCGTATTCGGGGGAACTACACAGATACGCAGTATTTT | CASSRRIRGNYTDTQYF | TRBV4-1 | NA | TRBJ2-3 | NA
TGTGCCAGCAGCCCGGTAGGGGGCGGCTATGGCTACACCTTC | CASSPVGGGYGYTF | TRBV5-4 | NA | TRBJ1-2 | TRBD1
TGTGCCAGCAGTCCCAGGGGGAACACTGAAGCTTTCTTT | CASSPRGNTEAFF | TRBV6-5 | once | TRBJ1-1 | NA
TGTGCCTGGCGAACTAGCGGGGGAGAGACCCAGTACTTC | CAWRTSGGETQYF | TRBV30 | NA | TRBJ2-5 | TRBD2
TGTGCCACCAGTGATTTGGGACAGGGAAACGCCGGGGAGCTGTTTTTT | CATSDLGQGNAGELFF | TRBV24-1 | once | TRBJ2-2 | TRBD1
TGTGCCAGCAGTTACCGTCTAACCTACGAGCAGTACTTC | CASSYRLTYEQYF | TRBV6-5 | NA | TRBJ2-7 | NA
TGCGCCAGCAGCCAAGAAGGCGGCAGGACTTCCTACGAGCAGTACTTC | CASSQEGGRTSYEQYF | TRBV4-1 | many | TRBJ2-7 | NA
TGTGCCAGCAATTTAAACCGGGACAGGGAAAGTTTT | CASNLNRDRESF | TRBV12-3/TRBV12-4 | NA | TRBJ1-5 | TRBD1
TGTGCCAGCAGCCTAGGGGTTCTCTACGAGCAGTACTTC | CASSLGVLYEQYF | TRBV12-3/TRBV12-4 | NA | TRBJ2-7 | NA
TGTGCCAGCAGGGAGCCCGGCGCCCAGCCCCAGCATTTT | CASREPGAQPQHF | TRBV6-5 | NA | TRBJ1-5 | NA
TGCGCCAGCAGCTATGTTAGCGGGGGAGATTACAATGAGCAGTTCTTC | CASSYVSGGDYNEQFF | TRBV4-1 | NA | TRBJ2-1 | TRBD2
TGTGCCAGCAGCGTAGCGGCCTTGCAGACCCCCTATGGCTACACCTTC | CASSVAALQTPYGYTF | TRBV9 | NA | TRBJ1-2 | NA
TGTGCCAGCAGCCAACTTAACACTGAAGCTTTCTTT | CASSQLNTEAFF | TRBV6-5 | few | TRBJ1-1 | NA
TGTGCCAGCAGCTTAAATCAGCGTCAGGGGGCAGATCAGCCCCAGCATTTT | CASSLNQRQGADQPQHF | TRBV7-9 | NA | TRBJ1-5 | TRBD1